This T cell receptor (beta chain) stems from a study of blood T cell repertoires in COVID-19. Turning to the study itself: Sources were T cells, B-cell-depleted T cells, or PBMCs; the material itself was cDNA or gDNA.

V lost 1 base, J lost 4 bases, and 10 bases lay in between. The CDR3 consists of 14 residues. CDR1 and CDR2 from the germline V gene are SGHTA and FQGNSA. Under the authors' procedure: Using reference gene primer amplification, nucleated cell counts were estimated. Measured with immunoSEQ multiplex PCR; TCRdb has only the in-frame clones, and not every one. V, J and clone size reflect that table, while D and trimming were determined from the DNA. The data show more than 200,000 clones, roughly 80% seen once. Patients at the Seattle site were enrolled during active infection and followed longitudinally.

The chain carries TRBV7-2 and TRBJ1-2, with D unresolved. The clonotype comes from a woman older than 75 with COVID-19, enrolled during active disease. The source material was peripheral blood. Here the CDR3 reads CASSLDPGSYGYTF. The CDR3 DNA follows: TGTGCCAGCAGCTTAGATCCAGGTAGCTATGGCTACACCTTC.